This T cell receptor (beta chain) was recorded in a study of T cells in localized non-small cell lung cancer. The study, taken as a whole, reports: Sequencing, confined to only one tumor region, leaves heterogeneity possible. Overall survival was longer when the density of T cells in the blood was higher. Appearance in adjacent lung was seen for a median roughly 56 of the top 100 tumor clones. Compared with tumor, uninvolved adjacent lung displayed greater T cell clonality, ranking highest overall.

Germline-derived CDR1 and CDR2 are LGHNA and YSLEER. Trimming cost V 0 bases and J 5 bases; bases outside gene matches: 11. The CDR3 is made up of 19 amino acids. Note on this clone: Antigen: not known.

Profiled with immunoSEQ multiplex PCR; TCRdb holds only in-frame clones, not every one. The sample has about 30,000 clones; about 88% are singletons. This sequence was found in a female donor aged 60 or older with stage I lung adenocarcinoma. This chain joins TRBV4-3 and TRBJ2-1; TRBD2 matches at 12 bases. Sequencing used peripheral blood, obtained before any cancer treatment. The CDR3 sequence is CASSQEDPGTSGFHNEQFF. The CDR3 DNA reads TGCGCCAGCAGCCAAGAAGACCCCGGGACTAGCGGGTTCCACAATGAGCAGTTCTTC.